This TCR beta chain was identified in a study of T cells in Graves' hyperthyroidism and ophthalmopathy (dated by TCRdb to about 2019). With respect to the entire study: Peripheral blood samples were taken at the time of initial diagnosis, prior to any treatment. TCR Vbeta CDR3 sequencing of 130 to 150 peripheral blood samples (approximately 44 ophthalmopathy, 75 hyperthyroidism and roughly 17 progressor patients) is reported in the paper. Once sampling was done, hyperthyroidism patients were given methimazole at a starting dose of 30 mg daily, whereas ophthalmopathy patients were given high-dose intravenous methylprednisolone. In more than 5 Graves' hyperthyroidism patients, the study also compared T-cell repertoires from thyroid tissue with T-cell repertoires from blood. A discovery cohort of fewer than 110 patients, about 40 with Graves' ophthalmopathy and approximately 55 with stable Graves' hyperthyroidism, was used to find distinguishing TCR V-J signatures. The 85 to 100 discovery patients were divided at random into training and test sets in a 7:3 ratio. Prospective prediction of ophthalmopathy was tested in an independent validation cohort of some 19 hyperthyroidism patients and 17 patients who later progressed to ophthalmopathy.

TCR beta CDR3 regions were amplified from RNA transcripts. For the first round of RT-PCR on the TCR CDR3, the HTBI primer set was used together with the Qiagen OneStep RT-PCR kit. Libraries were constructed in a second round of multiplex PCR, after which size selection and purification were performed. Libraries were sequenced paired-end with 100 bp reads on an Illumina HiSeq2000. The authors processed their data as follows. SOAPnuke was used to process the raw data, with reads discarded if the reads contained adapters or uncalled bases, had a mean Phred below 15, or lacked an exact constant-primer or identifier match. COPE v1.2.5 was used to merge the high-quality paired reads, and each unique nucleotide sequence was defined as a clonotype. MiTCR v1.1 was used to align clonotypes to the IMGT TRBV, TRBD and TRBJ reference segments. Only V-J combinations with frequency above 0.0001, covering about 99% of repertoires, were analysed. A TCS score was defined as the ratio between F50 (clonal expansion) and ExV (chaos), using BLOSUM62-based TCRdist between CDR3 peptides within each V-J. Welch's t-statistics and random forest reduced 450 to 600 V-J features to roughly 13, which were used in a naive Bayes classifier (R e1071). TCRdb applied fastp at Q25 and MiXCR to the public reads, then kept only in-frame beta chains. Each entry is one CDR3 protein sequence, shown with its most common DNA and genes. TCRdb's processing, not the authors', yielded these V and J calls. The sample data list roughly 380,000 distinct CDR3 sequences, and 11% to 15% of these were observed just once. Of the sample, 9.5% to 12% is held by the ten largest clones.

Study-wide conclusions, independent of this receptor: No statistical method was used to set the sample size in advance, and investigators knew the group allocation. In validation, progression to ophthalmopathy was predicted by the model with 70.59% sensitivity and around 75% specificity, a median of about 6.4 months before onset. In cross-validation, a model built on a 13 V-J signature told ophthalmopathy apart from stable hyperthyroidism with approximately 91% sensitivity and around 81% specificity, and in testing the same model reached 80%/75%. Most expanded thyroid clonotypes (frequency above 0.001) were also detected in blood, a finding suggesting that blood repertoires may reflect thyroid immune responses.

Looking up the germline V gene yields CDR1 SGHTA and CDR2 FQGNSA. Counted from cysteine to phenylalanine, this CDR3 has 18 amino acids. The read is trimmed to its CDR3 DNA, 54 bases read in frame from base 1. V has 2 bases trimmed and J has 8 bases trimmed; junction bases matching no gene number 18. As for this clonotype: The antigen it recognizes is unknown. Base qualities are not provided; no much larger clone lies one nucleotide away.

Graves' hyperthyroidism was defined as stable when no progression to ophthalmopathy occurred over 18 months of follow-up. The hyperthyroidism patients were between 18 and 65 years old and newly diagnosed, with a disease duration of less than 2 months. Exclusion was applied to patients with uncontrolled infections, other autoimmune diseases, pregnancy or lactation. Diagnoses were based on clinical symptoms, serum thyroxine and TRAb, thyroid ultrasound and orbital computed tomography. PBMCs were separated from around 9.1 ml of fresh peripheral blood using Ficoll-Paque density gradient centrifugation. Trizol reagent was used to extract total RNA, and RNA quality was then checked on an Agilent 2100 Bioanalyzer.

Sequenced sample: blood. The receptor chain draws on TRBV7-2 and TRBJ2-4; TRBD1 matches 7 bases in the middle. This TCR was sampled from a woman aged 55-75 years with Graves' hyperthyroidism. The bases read TGTACCAGCAGCTTAAAGGGGGCTTGGACCTTGGGGAACGACATTCAGTACTTC. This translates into CTSSLKGAWTLGNDIQYF.